The following is a T cell receptor (beta chain) sequence with its context. Just one base apart from a much larger clone, this may be a read error. These data belong to a study of blood T cells in healthy people across ages. Across the whole study: Template switching captured about one barcoded beta molecule per two T cells.

The CDR3 runs 15 residues. Germline V gene lookup returns CDR1 SGHTA and CDR2 FQGNSA. J was trimmed by 6 bases and V by 7 bases; bases with no gene match: 7. For the second PCR, which ran for about 6 to 11 cycles, a sample-barcoded 5' primer and a J-beta primer mix were used. Each cDNA molecule carried a tag from a template-switch adaptor that contained 12 random nucleotides. TCRdb processed the 5' RACE reads anew with MiXCR; each CDR3 protein has one entry. The sample lists 800,000 to 950,000 distinct CDR3 sequences; about 29% were seen once. This sample also belongs to another study, concerning T cells of mothers and their children. That source adds: Samples came from a few healthy Caucasian mothers and their six children. Mothers yielded over 8 million CDR3 reads, children some 3 million each.

This chain connects TRBV7-2 to TRBJ1-6, with 9 bases matching TRBD1. The sample comprised blood. The TCR sequence derives from a woman aged 35 to 49 in good health. The CDR3 DNA reads TGTACCAGCAAGACACAGGGGGCGCTTAATTCACCCCTCCACTTT. Amino acids: CTSKTQGALNSPLHF. Drawing the rest from reference TRBV7-2 and TRBJ1-6, the complete variable domain is GAGVSQSPSNKVTEKGKDVELRCDPISGHTALYWYRQSLGQGLEFLIYFQGNSAPDKSGLPSDRFSAERTGGSVSTLTIQRTQQEDSAVYLCTSKTQGALNSPLHFGNGTRLTVT.